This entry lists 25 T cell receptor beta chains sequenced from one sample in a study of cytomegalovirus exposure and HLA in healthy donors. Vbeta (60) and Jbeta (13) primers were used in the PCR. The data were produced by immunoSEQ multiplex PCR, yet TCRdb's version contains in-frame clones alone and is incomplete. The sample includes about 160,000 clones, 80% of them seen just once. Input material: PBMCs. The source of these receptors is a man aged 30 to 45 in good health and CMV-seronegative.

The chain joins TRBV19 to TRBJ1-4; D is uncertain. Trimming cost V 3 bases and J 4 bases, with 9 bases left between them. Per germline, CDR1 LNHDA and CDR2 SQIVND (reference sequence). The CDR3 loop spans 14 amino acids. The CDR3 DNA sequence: TGTGCCAGTAGTATTTCGGGGAATAATGAAAAACTGTTTTTT. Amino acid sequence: CASSISGNNEKLFF.

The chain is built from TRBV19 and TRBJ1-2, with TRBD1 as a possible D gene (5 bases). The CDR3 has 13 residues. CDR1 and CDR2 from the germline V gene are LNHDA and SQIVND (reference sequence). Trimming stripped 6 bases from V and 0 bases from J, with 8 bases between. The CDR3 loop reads CASRGRANYGYTF. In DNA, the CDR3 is TGTGCCAGTAGGGGCAGGGCTAACTATGGCTACACCTTC.

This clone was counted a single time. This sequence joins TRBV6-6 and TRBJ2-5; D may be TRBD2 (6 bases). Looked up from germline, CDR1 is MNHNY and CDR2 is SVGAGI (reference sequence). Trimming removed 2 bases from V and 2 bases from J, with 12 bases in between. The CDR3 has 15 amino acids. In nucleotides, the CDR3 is TGTGCCAGCAGTTACCGGGGGACGAAGCAAGAGACCCAGTACTTC. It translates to CASSYRGTKQETQYF.

In DNA form, the CDR3 reads TGTGCCAGCAGCTTAGCACAATCCCAAGAGACCCAGTACTTC. It is translated as CASSLAQSQETQYF. V gene TRBV7-2 combines with J gene TRBJ2-5, with unresolved D. Trimming took off 0 bases at V and 1 base at J, with 6 bases between the two ends. The length of the CDR3 is 14 residues. Germline V gene lookup returns CDR1 SGHTA and CDR2 FQGNSA. Drawing the rest from reference TRBV7-2 and TRBJ2-5, the complete variable domain is GAGVSQSPSNKVTEKGKDVELRCDPISGHTALYWYRQSLGQGLEFLIYFQGNSAPDKSGLPSDRFSAERTGGSVSTLTIQRTQQEDSAVYLCASSLAQSQETQYFGPGTRLLVL.

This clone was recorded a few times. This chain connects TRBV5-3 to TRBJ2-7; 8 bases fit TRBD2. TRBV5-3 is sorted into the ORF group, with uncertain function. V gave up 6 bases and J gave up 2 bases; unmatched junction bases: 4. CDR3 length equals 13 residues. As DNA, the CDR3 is TGTGCCAGAATCGGGAGGGGGGCCTACGAGCAGTACTTC. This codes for CARIGRGAYEQYF.

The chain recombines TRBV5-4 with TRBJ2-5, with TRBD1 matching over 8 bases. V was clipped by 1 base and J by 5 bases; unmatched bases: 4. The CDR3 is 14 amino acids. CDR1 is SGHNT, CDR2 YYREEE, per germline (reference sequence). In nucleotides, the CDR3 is TGTGCCAGCAGCTTGTTTCAGGGGGCTGAGACCCAGTACTTC. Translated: CASSLFQGAETQYF.

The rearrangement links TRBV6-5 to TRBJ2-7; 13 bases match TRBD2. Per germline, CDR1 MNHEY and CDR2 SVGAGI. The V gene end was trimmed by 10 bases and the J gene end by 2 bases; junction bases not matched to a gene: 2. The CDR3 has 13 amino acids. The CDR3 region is CATGLAGAYEQYF. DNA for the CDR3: TGTGCCACCGGACTAGCGGGAGCCTACGAGCAGTACTTC.

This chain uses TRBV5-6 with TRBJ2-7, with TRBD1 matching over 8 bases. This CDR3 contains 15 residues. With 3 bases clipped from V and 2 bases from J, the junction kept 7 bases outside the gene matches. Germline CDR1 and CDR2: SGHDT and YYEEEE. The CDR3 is CASSSGQGLAYEQYF. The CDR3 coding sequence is TGTGCCAGCAGCTCCGGACAGGGCCTCGCCTACGAGCAGTACTTC.

Written as DNA, the CDR3 is TGTGCCAGCAGTTCCTCGGGACTCTATGGCTACACCTTC. This codes for CASSSSGLYGYTF. V usage is TRBV6-5 and J usage is TRBJ1-2; a weak D match, TRBD1 (5 bases). CDR1 and CDR2 from the germline V gene are MNHEY and SVGAGI. Trimming shortened V by 4 bases and J by 4 bases, and 10 bases separated the two germline ends. This CDR3 region has 13 residues.

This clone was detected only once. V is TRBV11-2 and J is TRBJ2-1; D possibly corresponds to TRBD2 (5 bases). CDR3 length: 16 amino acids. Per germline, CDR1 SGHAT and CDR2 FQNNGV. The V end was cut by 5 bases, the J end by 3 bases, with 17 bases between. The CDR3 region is CASSPRLSPDYNEQFF. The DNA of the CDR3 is TGTGCCAGCAGCCCCCGACTATCCCCCGACTACAATGAGCAGTTCTTC. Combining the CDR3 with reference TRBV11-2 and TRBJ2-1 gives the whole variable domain EAGVAQSPRYKIIEKRQSVAFWCNPISGHATLYWYQQILGQGPKLLIQFQNNGVVDDSQLPKDRFSAERLKGVDSTLKIQPAKLEDSAVYLCASSPRLSPDYNEQFFGPGTRLTVL.

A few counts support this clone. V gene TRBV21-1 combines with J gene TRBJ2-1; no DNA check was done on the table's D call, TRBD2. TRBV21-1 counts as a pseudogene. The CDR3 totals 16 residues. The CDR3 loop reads CASSKPAGGLYGEQFF. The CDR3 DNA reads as TGTGCCAGCAGCAAACCAGCGGGAGGGCTTTATGGTGAGCAGTTCTTC.

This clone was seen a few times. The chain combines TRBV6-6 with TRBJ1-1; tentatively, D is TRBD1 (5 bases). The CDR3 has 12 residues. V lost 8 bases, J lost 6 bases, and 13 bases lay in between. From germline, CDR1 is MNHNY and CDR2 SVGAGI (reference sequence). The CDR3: CASGQPGAEAFF. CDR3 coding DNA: TGTGCCAGCGGACAACCGGGGGCTGAAGCTTTCTTT.

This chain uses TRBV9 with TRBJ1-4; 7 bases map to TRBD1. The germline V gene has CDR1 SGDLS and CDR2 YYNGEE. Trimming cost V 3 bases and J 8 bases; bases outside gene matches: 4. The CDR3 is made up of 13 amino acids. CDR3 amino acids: CASSAGQNEKLFF. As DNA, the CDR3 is TGTGCCAGCAGCGCGGGACAGAACGAAAAACTGTTTTTT.

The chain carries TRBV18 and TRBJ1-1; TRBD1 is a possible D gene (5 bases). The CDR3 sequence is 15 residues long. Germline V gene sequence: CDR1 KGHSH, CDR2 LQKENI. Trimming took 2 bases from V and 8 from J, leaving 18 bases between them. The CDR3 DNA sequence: TGTGCCAGCTCACCAGGCCGGGGGGAACCGGGCGAAGCTTTCTTT. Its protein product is CASSPGRGEPGEAFF.

CDR3 region: CASSLTYANTGELFF. The CDR3 DNA reads TGTGCCAGCAGTTTGACATACGCGAACACCGGGGAGCTGTTTTTT. The rearrangement links TRBV28 to TRBJ2-2; D is ambiguous. The length of the CDR3 is 15 residues. The germline V gene has CDR1 MDHEN and CDR2 SYDVKM. With 3 bases removed from V and 0 bases from J, the gap between germline ends came to 8 bases.

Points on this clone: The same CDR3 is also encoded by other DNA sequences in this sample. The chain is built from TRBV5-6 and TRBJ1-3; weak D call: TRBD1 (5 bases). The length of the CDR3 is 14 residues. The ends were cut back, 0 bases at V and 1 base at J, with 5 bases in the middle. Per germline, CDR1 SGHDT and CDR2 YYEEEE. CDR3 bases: TGTGCCAGCAGCTTGGCAGGGTCTGGAAACACCATATATTTT. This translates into CASSLAGSGNTIYF. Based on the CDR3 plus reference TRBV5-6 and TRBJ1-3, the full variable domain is DAGVTQSPTHLIKTRGQQVTLRCSPKSGHDTVSWYQQALGQGPQFIFQYYEEEERQRGNFPDRFSGHQFPNYSSELNVNALLLGDSALYLCASSLAGSGNTIYFGEGSWLTVV.

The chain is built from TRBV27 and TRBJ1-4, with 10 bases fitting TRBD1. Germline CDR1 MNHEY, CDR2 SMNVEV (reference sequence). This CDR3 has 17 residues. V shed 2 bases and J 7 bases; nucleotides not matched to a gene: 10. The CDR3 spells CASSLRRQGASGEKLFF. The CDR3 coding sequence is TGTGCCAGCAGTTTACGAAGACAGGGGGCGAGTGGTGAAAAACTGTTTTTT.

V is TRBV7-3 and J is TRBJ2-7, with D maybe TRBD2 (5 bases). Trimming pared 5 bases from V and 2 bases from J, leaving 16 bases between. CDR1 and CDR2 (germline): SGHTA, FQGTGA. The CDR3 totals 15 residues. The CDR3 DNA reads TGTGCCAGCAGCCAAGAGGGCCTTCGAACCTACGAGCAGTACTTC. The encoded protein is CASSQEGLRTYEQYF.

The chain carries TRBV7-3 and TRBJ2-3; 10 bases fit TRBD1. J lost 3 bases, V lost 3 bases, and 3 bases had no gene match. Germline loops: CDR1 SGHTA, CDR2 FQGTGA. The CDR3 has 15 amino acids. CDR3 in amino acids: CASSLTGGVTDTQYF. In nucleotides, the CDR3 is TGTGCCAGCAGCTTGACAGGGGGCGTAACAGATACGCAGTATTTT.

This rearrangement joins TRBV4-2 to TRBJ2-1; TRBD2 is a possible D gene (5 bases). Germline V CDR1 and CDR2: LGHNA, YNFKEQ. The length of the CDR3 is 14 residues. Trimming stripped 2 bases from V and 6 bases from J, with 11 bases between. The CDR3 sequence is CASSQHGETNEQFF. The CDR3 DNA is TGTGCCAGCAGCCAACACGGGGAGACCAATGAGCAGTTCTTC.

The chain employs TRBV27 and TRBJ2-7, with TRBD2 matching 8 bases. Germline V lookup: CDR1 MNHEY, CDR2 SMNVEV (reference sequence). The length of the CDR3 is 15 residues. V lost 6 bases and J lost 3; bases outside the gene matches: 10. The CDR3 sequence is CASSRRGLGVYEQYF. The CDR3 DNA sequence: TGTGCCAGCAGCCGAAGGGGACTAGGGGTCTACGAGCAGTACTTC.

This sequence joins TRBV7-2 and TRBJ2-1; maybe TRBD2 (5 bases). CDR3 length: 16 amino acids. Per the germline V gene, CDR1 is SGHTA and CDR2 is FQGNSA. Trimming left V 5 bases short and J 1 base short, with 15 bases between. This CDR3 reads CASSPFREGSYNEQFF. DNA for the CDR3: TGTGCCAGCAGCCCCTTTCGGGAAGGATCCTACAATGAGCAGTTCTTC.

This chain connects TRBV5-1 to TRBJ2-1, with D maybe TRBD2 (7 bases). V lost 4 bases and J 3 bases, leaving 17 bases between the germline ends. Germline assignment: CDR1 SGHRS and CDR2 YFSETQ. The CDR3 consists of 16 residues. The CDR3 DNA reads TGCGCCAGCAGCGCCACACGTAGGGGGGGCTACAATGAGCAGTTCTTC. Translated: CASSATRRGGYNEQFF.

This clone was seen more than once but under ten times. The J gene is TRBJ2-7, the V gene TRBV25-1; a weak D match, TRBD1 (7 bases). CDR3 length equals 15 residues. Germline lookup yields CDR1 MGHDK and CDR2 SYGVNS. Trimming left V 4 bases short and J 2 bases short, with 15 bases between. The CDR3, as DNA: TGTGCCAGCAGTGCAAGGGGGCGGGGAACCTACGAGCAGTACTTC. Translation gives CASSARGRGTYEQYF.

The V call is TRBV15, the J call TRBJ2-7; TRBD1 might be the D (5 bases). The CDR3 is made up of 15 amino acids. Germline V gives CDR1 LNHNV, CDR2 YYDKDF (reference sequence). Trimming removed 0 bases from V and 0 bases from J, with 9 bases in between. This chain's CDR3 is CATSRDRQPSYEQYF. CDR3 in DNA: TGTGCCACCAGCAGAGATAGACAGCCCTCCTACGAGCAGTACTTC.